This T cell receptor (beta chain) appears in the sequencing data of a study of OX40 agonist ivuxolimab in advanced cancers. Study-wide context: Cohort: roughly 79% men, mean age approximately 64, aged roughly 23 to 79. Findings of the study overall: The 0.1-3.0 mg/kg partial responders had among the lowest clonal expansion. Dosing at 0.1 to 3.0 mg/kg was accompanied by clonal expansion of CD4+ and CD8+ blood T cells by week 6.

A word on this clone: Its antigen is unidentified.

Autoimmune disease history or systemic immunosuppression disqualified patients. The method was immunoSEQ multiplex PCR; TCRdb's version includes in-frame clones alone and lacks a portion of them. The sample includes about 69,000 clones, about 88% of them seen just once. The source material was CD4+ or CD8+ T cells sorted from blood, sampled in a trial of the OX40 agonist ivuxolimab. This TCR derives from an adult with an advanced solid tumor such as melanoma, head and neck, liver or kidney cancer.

CDR3 coding DNA: TGTGCCAGCAGCCAAGCAGACTGGTTTACTGGGGAGCAGTACTTC. Translation: CASSQADWFTGEQYF. The J gene is TRBJ2-7, the V gene TRBV14; no clear D gene. The CDR3 covers 15 residues. Trimming pared 1 base from V and 7 bases from J, leaving 17 bases between. CDR1 and CDR2 from the germline V gene are SGHDN and FVKESK.